This paragraph reports one TCR beta chain. Its target is unknown. The sample comes from a study of radiotherapy plus CTLA-4 blockade in lung cancer. Findings and limits, study-wide: Clones derived from tumor TCRs expanded in blood after radiotherapy plus ipilimumab.

Chemo-refractory metastatic non-small-cell lung cancer patients received focal radiation with ipilimumab CTLA-4 blockade. The repertoire was sequenced with immunoSEQ multiplex PCR; TCRdb's copy has only in-frame clones and lacks some. Of approximately 52,000 clones detected, 70% to 80% appear once; the ten largest clones hold 8.5%. V was cut by 1 base and J by 2 bases, with 8 bases left in between. Germline CDR1 SGHTS, CDR2 YDEGEE. The CDR3 covers 14 residues. This TCR was recovered from a human donor with non-small cell lung cancer who had a complete response to radiotherapy plus ipilimumab. The rearrangement uses TRBV5-8 and TRBJ2-3; weak D call: TRBD1 (5 bases). This specimen consisted of peripheral blood, obtained from a patient treated with radiotherapy plus ipilimumab. The CDR3 here is CASSLQGFTDTQYF. In DNA, the CDR3 is TGTGCCAGCAGCTTGCAGGGATTCACAGATACGCAGTATTTT.